A single sample is the source of the 4 T cell receptor beta chains below, sequenced in a study of identical twins. Via MiXCR, TCRdb re-called the 5' RACE reads, giving one row per CDR3 protein. The data contain fewer than 800,000 distinct CDR3 sequences, just over 7% of them singletons. In addition, the sample was reused for a study of yellow fever vaccine responses in identical twins.

The specimen sequenced was PBMCs. These TCRs come from a woman under 30 in good health.

This clonotype showed up many times. The chain links TRBV2 to TRBJ2-3; 7 bases fit TRBD1. Germline trimming cut 7 bases from V and 0 bases from J; bases unmatched to any gene: 10. CDR3 size: 16 residues. Germline CDR1 SNHLY, CDR2 FYNNEI. The CDR3: CASTEMGQSSTDTQYF. The CDR3 nucleotides read TGTGCCAGCACCGAAATGGGACAGAGTAGCACAGATACGCAGTATTTT.

The chain recombines TRBV28 with TRBJ2-1, with D possibly matching TRBD2 (5 bases). Germline CDR1 is MDHEN and CDR2 is SYDVKM. The germline V and J ends were trimmed by 11 bases and 5 bases, with 16 bases remaining between them. The CDR3 contains 13 residues. CDR3 in DNA: TGTGCCGCAACCGGGCGGGTGGACAATGAGCAGTTCTTC. Residues: CAATGRVDNEQFF.

The chain has TRBV5-1 and TRBJ1-2; possibly TRBD1 for D (6 bases). The germline V and J ends were trimmed by 0 bases and 3 bases, with 12 bases remaining between them. The CDR3 totals 15 residues. CDR1 is SGHRS and CDR2 is YFSETQ in the germline V gene. CDR3 DNA: TGCGCCAGCAGCTTGGACCCGGACAGATACTATGGCTACACCTTC. Residues: CASSLDPDRYYGYTF.

This clonotype was counted a few times. The chain links TRBV3-1 to TRBJ1-1, with a tentative D call TRBD1 (5 bases). Deletions cut 4 bases from V and 2 bases from J, with 11 bases between. Germline loops: CDR1 LGHDT, CDR2 YNNKEL (reference sequence). The CDR3 is 14 amino acids. As DNA, the CDR3 is TGTGCCAGCAGCCCTGGGACTTTTAACACTGAAGCTTTCTTT. Encoded protein: CASSPGTFNTEAFF.